This section outlines one TCR beta chain sequence together with its context. At least ten counts were recorded for this clonotype. Its recognized antigen is unknown. No clone much larger than this one lies a single base away; base qualities are absent. The sample comes from a study of T cells in Graves' hyperthyroidism and ophthalmopathy (dated by TCRdb to the late 2010s). Some background on the complete study: Peripheral blood samples were taken at the time of initial diagnosis, prior to any treatment. The study also compared thyroid tissue and blood T-cell repertoires from more than five Graves' hyperthyroidism patients. To identify TCR V-J signatures that set the groups apart, the researchers used a discovery cohort of about a hundred patients, made up of under 45 with Graves' ophthalmopathy and 57 with stable Graves' hyperthyroidism. After blood sampling, hyperthyroidism patients were treated with methimazole at a starting dose of 30 mg daily, and ophthalmopathy patients were treated with high-dose intravenous methylprednisolone. Prospective prediction of ophthalmopathy was tested in an independent validation cohort consisting of under 20 hyperthyroidism patients and approximately 16 patients who later progressed to ophthalmopathy. The roughly 90 discovery patients were divided at random into training and test sets in a 7:3 ratio. TCR Vbeta CDR3 sequencing of 140 or so peripheral blood samples (roughly 43 ophthalmopathy, about 80 hyperthyroidism and roughly 17 progressor patients) is reported in the paper. Beyond this particular receptor, the publication reports: Blood samples also contained most of the expanded thyroid clonotypes (frequency above 0.001), which suggests that blood repertoires may reflect thyroid immune responses. A model built on a 13 V-J signature distinguished ophthalmopathy from stable hyperthyroidism, reaching roughly 88% sensitivity and about 81% specificity in cross-validation and 80%/75% in testing. In validation, the model predicted progression to ophthalmopathy with 55% to 71% sensitivity and about 73% specificity, a median of 6.5 months before onset. Sample size was not statistically predetermined, and blinding of investigators to group allocation was not performed.

The CDR3 goes from the cysteine to the phenylalanine over 13 residues. The entry retains the CDR3 DNA only, 39 bases that are in frame from base 1. Compared with germline, V lacks 0 bases and J lacks 11 bases; bases without a gene match: 1. CDR1 MGHRA and CDR2 YSYEKL were looked up in the germline V gene. Graves' hyperthyroidism was defined as stable when no progression to ophthalmopathy occurred over 18 months of follow-up. Hyperthyroidism patients were aged 18 to 65 years and newly diagnosed, with disease duration of less than 2 months. Any patient with an uncontrolled infection, another autoimmune disease, pregnancy or lactation was excluded. Diagnoses relied on clinical symptoms, serum thyroxine and TRAb, thyroid ultrasound and orbital computed tomography. Ficoll-Paque density gradient centrifugation was used to isolate PBMCs from approximately 10 ml of fresh peripheral blood. Total RNA was extracted using Trizol reagent, and RNA quality was assessed on an Agilent 2100 Bioanalyzer.

TCR beta CDR3 regions were amplified from RNA transcripts. For the first round of RT-PCR on the TCR CDR3, the HTBI primer set was used together with the Qiagen OneStep RT-PCR kit. The libraries were constructed in a second round of multiplex PCR and then size-selected and purified. Sequencing of the libraries was done on an Illumina HiSeq2000 using paired-end 100 bp reads. Under the source paper's analysis protocol: SOAPnuke was used to process the raw data, throwing out any read that contained adapters or uncalled bases, had a mean Phred below 15, or lacked an exact constant-primer or identifier match. High-quality paired reads were merged with COPE v1.2.5, and unique nucleotide sequences were defined as clonotypes. Clonotypes were aligned to IMGT TRBV, TRBD and TRBJ reference segments using MiTCR v1.1. Only V-J combinations with frequency above 0.0001, covering 99% to 99.2% of repertoires, were analysed. The TCS score was defined as F50 (clonal expansion) divided by E x V (chaos), with BLOSUM62-based TCRdist calculated between CDR3 peptides within each V-J. Welch's t-statistics and random forest reduced 450 to 600 V-J features to 13, which were used in a naive Bayes classifier (R e1071). Thyroid-blood repertoire similarity was quantified with the Morisita-Horn index. TCRdb trimmed public reads at Q25 via fastp, called clones via MiXCR and kept in-frame beta chains. Entries that share a CDR3 protein sequence are merged under the most common genes and DNA. Clone size and V and J calls follow TCRdb, not the original study. The sample table lists over 700,000 distinct CDR3 sequences, approximately 40% of them with a count of one. Around 30% of the sample is held by the ten biggest clonotypes.

Material for sequencing was blood. The source is a woman aged 40 to 50 with Graves' hyperthyroidism. The sequence joins TRBV4-1 to TRBJ1-4, with 9 junctional bases fitting TRBD1. The DNA reads as follows: TGCGCCAGCAGCCAAGAGGGGACAGGGAAACTGTTTTTT. Its protein is CASSQEGTGKLFF.